The clone carrying this T cell receptor beta chain was counted many times. Germline lookup yields CDR1 DFQATT and CDR2 SNEGSKA (reference sequence). Trimming cost V 6 bases and J 5 bases; bases outside gene matches: 11. CDR3 length: 15 residues. Amplified TCR beta CDR3 regions came from RNA transcripts. First-round RT-PCR with HTBI primers amplified the TCR CDR3 region. TCRdb re-analysed the multiplex PCR reads in MiXCR, keeping a single row per CDR3 protein. The data show 650,000 to 750,000 distinct CDR3 sequences, 14% seen once. This entry belongs to a study of T cells in Graves' hyperthyroidism and ophthalmopathy.

This receptor was obtained from a woman younger than 35 with Graves' hyperthyroidism. The sequencing input was blood. The J gene is TRBJ2-1, the V gene TRBV20-1; TRBD2 matches at 9 bases. CDR3 nucleotide sequence: TGCAGTGCGCAAGTGCCGAGACTAGCGGACAATGAGCAGTTCTTC. Protein: CSAQVPRLADNEQFF.